The 2 T cell receptor beta chains given below trace back to one sample, sequenced in a study of blood T cell repertoires in COVID-19. The data were produced by immunoSEQ multiplex PCR, yet TCRdb's version contains in-frame clones alone and is incomplete. The repertoire holds roughly 91,000 clones, with around 80% as singletons. The specimen sequenced was peripheral blood. The receptors were sampled from a man between 65 and 85 years old with acute or convalescent COVID-19.

The sample holds a few counts of this clone. The chain has TRBV9 and TRBJ1-3; TRBD1 matches 9 bases. The junction had 8 bases not matched to a gene; V was cut back by 0 bases and J by 4 bases. The CDR3 totals 17 residues. Looked up from germline, CDR1 is SGDLS and CDR2 is YYNGEE. The chain's CDR3 is CASSVATGQGAGNTIYF. In DNA form, the CDR3 reads TGTGCCAGCAGCGTAGCTACGGGACAGGGCGCAGGAAACACCATATATTTT.

The chain recombines TRBV7-2 with TRBJ2-3; D is possibly TRBD2 (6 bases). The CDR3 is made up of 14 amino acids. Per the germline V gene, CDR1 is SGHTA and CDR2 is FQGNSA. V was clipped by 5 bases and J by 1 base, with 10 bases between them. CDR3 region: CASSQGLGTDTQYF. As DNA, the CDR3 is TGTGCCAGCAGCCAGGGACTGGGCACAGATACGCAGTATTTT.